The 9 T cell receptor beta chains given below trace back to one sample, sequenced in a study of blood T cell repertoires in COVID-19. Produced via immunoSEQ multiplex PCR; TCRdb's table is partial and in-frame only. The table has approximately 450,000 clones, around 89% seen once. The specimen was peripheral blood. The receptors derive from a woman aged 25 to 39 with acute or convalescent COVID-19.

The chain has TRBV23-1 and TRBJ1-6; D perhaps matches TRBD1 (6 bases). TRBV23-1 is an open reading frame whose function is uncertain. The CDR3 is 17 amino acids. V was pared by 1 base and J by 8 bases, with 18 bases between. The CDR3 protein is CASSQFIEGDGDSPLHF. Written as DNA, the CDR3 is TGCGCCAGCAGTCAATTCATTGAGGGGGACGGAGATTCACCCCTCCACTTT.

The chain has TRBV19 and TRBJ2-6; possible D gene TRBD1, 6 bases. CDR3 length: 16 residues. Trimming removed 2 bases at V and 4 bases at J, with 12 bases between. CDR1 LNHDA and CDR2 SQIVND come from the germline V gene (reference sequence). As DNA, the CDR3 is TGTGCCAGTAGTATAACACAGGGTAGAGGGGCCAACGTCCTGACTTTC. Its translation: CASSITQGRGANVLTF.

This clone was seen a few times. The chain links TRBV19 to TRBJ1-2, with D perhaps TRBD1 (5 bases). Between the trimmed V and J ends, which lost 6 bases and 2 bases, there was a span of 19 bases. This CDR3 region has 16 residues. CDR1 and CDR2 (germline): LNHDA, SQIVND (reference sequence). The CDR3 nucleotides are TGTGCCAGTAGGCCCACCAACGCGGGGGGAAACTATGGCTACACCTTC. Translation gives CASRPTNAGGNYGYTF.

The chain combines TRBV2 with TRBJ1-2, with 7 bases identical to TRBD1. The CDR3 consists of 13 residues. Germline lookup yields CDR1 SNHLY and CDR2 FYNNEI. Trimming took 2 bases from V and 11 from J; bases not matched to a gene: 8. For the CDR3, the DNA is TGTGCCAGCAGTGAAAGGGACAGATTTAGGTACACCTTC. This gives the protein CASSERDRFRYTF.

This rearrangement joins TRBV7-3 to TRBJ2-5; D perhaps matches TRBD1 (5 bases). The V end lost 4 bases, the J end lost 4 bases, and 10 bases lay between the germline ends. This CDR3 has 13 amino acids. CDR1 and CDR2 from the germline V gene are SGHTA and FQGTGA. The CDR3 sequence: CASSSGIRETQYF. DNA for the CDR3: TGTGCCAGCAGCTCAGGGATTCGAGAGACCCAGTACTTC.

Regarding this clone: A much larger clone differs from this one at a single base, so this may be a read error. CDR3 sequence: CASSYDRNTEAFF. CDR3 nucleotide sequence: TGTGCCAGCAGTTATGACAGGAACACTGAAGCTTTCTTT. The rearrangement joins TRBV11-2 to TRBJ1-1; the D gene is possibly TRBD1 (5 bases). Deletions cut 6 bases from V and 1 base from J, with 9 bases between. Germline assignment: CDR1 SGHAT and CDR2 FQNNGV. This CDR3 spans 13 amino acids.

This clone was counted only a few times. This chain uses TRBV19 with TRBJ2-1; 7 bases are shared with TRBD1. CDR3 length: 14 residues. With V trimmed by 3 bases and J by 4 bases, 3 bases remained unmatched. In germline, CDR1 is LNHDA, CDR2 SQIVND (reference sequence). The CDR3 bases are TGTGCCAGTAGTATGGACAGGCAGTACAATGAGCAGTTCTTC. Its protein is CASSMDRQYNEQFF.

This clone was counted only a few times. The gene calls are TRBV9 and TRBJ1-6; D is uncertain. Trimming removed 0 bases at V and 0 bases at J, with 10 bases between. CDR3 length: 17 residues. Germline CDR1 SGDLS, CDR2 YYNGEE. The CDR3 here is CASSVGQAPSYNSPLHF. Written as DNA, the CDR3 is TGTGCCAGCAGCGTAGGGCAGGCCCCCTCCTATAATTCACCCCTCCACTTT.

The rearrangement joins TRBV11-3 to TRBJ2-1, with D possibly matching TRBD2 (5 bases). Germline V gives CDR1 SGHNT, CDR2 YENEEA. The ends were cut back, 4 bases at V and 9 bases at J, with 19 bases in the middle. There are 15 residues in the CDR3. The CDR3 bases are TGTGCCAGCAGCTCTAACGGACTGCTATCCGCTGAGCAGTTCTTC. Its translation is CASSSNGLLSAEQFF.